Listed here are 8 T cell receptor beta chains from one sample, sequenced in a study of lymphopenia after photon versus proton radiotherapy. Sequencing was performed with immunoSEQ multiplex PCR; in TCRdb, only in-frame clones are kept and a portion is missing. Seen here are tens of thousands of clones, nearly 90% observed once, and the top ten hold approximately 7%. The starting material was peripheral blood, obtained from a patient treated with proton-based radiotherapy. The receptor set was obtained from a woman aged 70-85 years with pancreatic cancer. Some clones in this sample may be carry-over from other donors' samples.

The chain joins TRBV28 to TRBJ2-5, with unresolved D. CDR1 and CDR2 (germline): MDHEN, SYDVKM. V was shortened by 7 bases and J by 3 bases, with 12 bases between the two germline ends. There are 13 residues in the CDR3. The CDR3 loop is CASKYHGKETQYF. DNA of the CDR3: TGTGCCAGCAAATACCATGGCAAAGAGACCCAGTACTTC.

Here the CDR3 reads CASSSGQALTYFSYEQYF. In DNA, the CDR3 is TGTGCCAGCAGTTCGGGACAGGCCTTGACCTACTTCTCCTACGAGCAGTACTTC. This chain links TRBV28 with TRBJ2-7; TRBD1 matches 8 bases. J gave up 0 bases and V 4 bases, and 14 bases lay outside the gene matches. The CDR3 has 18 amino acids. Per the germline V gene, CDR1 is MDHEN and CDR2 is SYDVKM.

The V call is TRBV28, the J call TRBJ1-1; 7 bases are shared with TRBD1. Losses at the gene ends were 5 bases for V and 7 bases for J; bases not matched to a gene: 13. The length of the CDR3 is 15 residues. Germline CDR1 is MDHEN and CDR2 is SYDVKM. The CDR3: CASSLSTGKGLEAFF. The CDR3 bases are TGTGCCAGCAGTCTCTCGACAGGGAAAGGGCTTGAAGCTTTCTTT.

The chain links TRBV11-2 to TRBJ2-1; no reliable D call. The CDR3 sequence is 13 residues long. The V end was cut by 0 bases, the J end by 7 bases, with 7 bases between. CDR1 is SGHAT and CDR2 is FQNNGV in the germline V gene. This CDR3 is CASSLDLSNEQFF. The DNA of the CDR3 is TGTGCCAGCAGCTTAGATCTGAGTAATGAGCAGTTCTTC.

This clone showed up just a few times. J is TRBJ1-2 and V is TRBV10-3; TRBD1 matches 8 bases. The CDR3 totals 12 residues. Germline V gene data show CDR1 as ENHRY and CDR2 as SYGVKD. Germline trimming cut 4 bases from V and 10 bases from J; bases unmatched to any gene: 5. This CDR3 reads CAISATDRVYTF. CDR3 nucleotide sequence: TGTGCCATCAGTGCGACGGACAGGGTCTACACCTTC.

The J gene is TRBJ2-1, the V gene TRBV9; D is uncertain. The germline V gene has CDR1 SGDLS and CDR2 YYNGEE. This CDR3 spans 15 amino acids. The germline V and J ends were trimmed by 0 bases and 7 bases, with 14 bases remaining between them. This CDR3 reads CASSVERWSVNEQFF. CDR3 sequence (DNA): TGTGCCAGCAGCGTAGAACGTTGGTCGGTTAATGAGCAGTTCTTC.

This clone is medium-sized by share. The chain has TRBV6-1 and TRBJ1-5, with D uncertain. Germline CDR1 MNHNS, CDR2 SASEGT. V lost 3 bases to trimming and J lost 0 bases, with 0 bases between them. CDR3 length equals 12 residues. This chain's CDR3 is CASSDSNQPQHF. The DNA of the CDR3 is TGTGCCAGCAGTGATAGCAATCAGCCCCAGCATTTT.

This rearrangement joins TRBV30 to TRBJ2-2; 8 bases line up with TRBD1. V dropped 4 bases and J dropped 1; count of bases not matched to a gene: 2. Germline CDR1 GTSNPN, CDR2 SVGIG (reference sequence). CDR3 length equals 14 residues. CDR3 sequence: CAWTGTGNTGELFF. The DNA for the CDR3 is TGTGCCTGGACCGGGACAGGGAACACCGGGGAGCTGTTTTTT.